This T cell receptor (beta chain) was sequenced during a study of human T cells and chemical hapten exposure. Study details: Mainly, slight library volume differences in the pool made TCR yields vary. Points from the study as a whole: Sensitization with DPC brought no change to TCRs above 1 in 1000 in frequency.

CDR1 MGHDK and CDR2 SYGVNS come from the germline V gene. V was clipped by 4 bases and J by 1 base; unmatched bases: 8. There are 16 residues in the CDR3. During construction of the library, unique molecular identifiers were attached to individual cDNA molecules for quantitative, reproducible TCR counting. Per the original methods: Between roughly 23,224 and 700,000 TCRs appeared in each sample, and the median stood at 95,638. TCRdb independently ran MiXCR on the 5' RACE reads; one entry per CDR3 protein. The V and J calls, along with clone size, are taken from TCRdb and not from the paper's own processing. The sample lists over 95,000 distinct CDR3 sequences, 19% seen once, with approximately 3% in the top ten. This clonotype was observed a few times. Antigen: not known. Total RNA was extracted from unfractionated whole blood.

The clonotype comes from a human donor in good health. This chain connects TRBV25-1 to TRBJ2-3; 7 nucleotides match TRBD2. CDR3 region: CASSAAGEGGTDTQYF. CDR3 DNA: TGTGCCAGCAGTGCTGCGGGAGAAGGTGGCACAGATACGCAGTATTTT.